Listed below are T cell receptor beta chains from one sample, sequenced in a study of T cell responses to AZD1222 COVID-19 vaccine. Only in-frame clones appear in the TCRdb table, and some are missing; sequencing was by immunoSEQ multiplex PCR. Of 210,000 or so clones listed, roughly 94% are singletons. The sample here was peripheral blood, taken 28 days after the second dose of the MenACWY control vaccine. These receptors were collected from an adult who received the MenACWY meningococcal vaccine as a control. Both conserved end residues are part of each CDR3. The D gene is left open where the match is weak. Expanded clones get a size class; other rows say once, few or many, or leave the size out.

j_gene | abundance | v_gene | d_gene | len | CDR3nt | CDR3aa
TRBJ2-5 | . | TRBV29-1 | TRBD2 | 16 | TGCAGCGTCGGAGCCCTCGCGGGGGGGCCTGTAGAGACCCAGTACTTC | CSVGALAGGPVETQYF
TRBJ1-1 | once | TRBV4-1 | . | 14 | TGCGCCAGCACCTCGGCGATCCGGGTCACTGAAGCTTTCTTT | CASTSAIRVTEAFF
TRBJ2-7 | . | TRBV29-1 | . | 13 | TGCAGCGTTAGGAGGACGGACTTCTACGAGCAGTACTTC | CSVRRTDFYEQYF
TRBJ2-7 | . | TRBV9 | TRBD2 | 14 | TGTGCCAGCAGCTTCGAATGGGGGGGAGGAGAGCAGTACTTC | CASSFEWGGGEQYF
TRBJ2-1 | . | TRBV5-1 | TRBD2 | 17 | TGCGCCAATACGATTGAAGAGAGCGGGAGAACCTACAATGAGCAGTTCTTC | CANTIEESGRTYNEQFF
TRBJ2-1 | . | TRBV28 | . | 21 | TGTGCCAGGAGTTTAATCCCTTTATGGGGGGCGGACGAAAGCTCCTACAATGAGCAGTTCTTC | CARSLIPLWGADESSYNEQFF
TRBJ2-1 | . | TRBV5-1 | TRBD2 | 20 | TGCGCCAGCAGCTTGGTGTCGGGGACTAGCGGGAGTCGGGCCTTGAGGGAGCAGTTCTTC | CASSLVSGTSGSRALREQFF
TRBJ2-7 | . | TRBV5-1 | . | 17 | TGCGCCAGCAGCCAAGCTATAGGTCCTGGTATAGGCTACGAGCAGTACTTC | CASSQAIGPGIGYEQYF
TRBJ1-1 | . | TRBV18 | . | 14 | TGTGCCAGCTCACCGGAGGGACAATACACTGAAGCTTTCTTT | CASSPEGQYTEAFF
TRBJ2-7 | . | TRBV12-3/TRBV12-4 | . | 13 | TGTGCCAGCAGCCGTTACAGGGTTTACGAGCAGTACTTC | CASSRYRVYEQYF
TRBJ2-7 | . | TRBV29-1 | TRBD1 | 14 | TGCAGCGTCGGGACAGGGGGCGCATCCTACGAGCAGTACTTC | CSVGTGGASYEQYF
TRBJ2-5 | once | TRBV28 | . | 13 | TGTGCCAGCAGTTCCCAGGGGAGAGAGACCCAGTACTTC | CASSSQGRETQYF
TRBJ2-3 | . | TRBV2 | . | 14 | TGTGCCAGCAGTGTTGGGAGGCTCACAGATACGCAGTATTTT | CASSVGRLTDTQYF
TRBJ2-5 | . | TRBV7-9 | TRBD1 | 16 | TGTGCCAGCAGCCTCAGCGGCAGGGGGATCAGAGAGACCCAGTACTTC | CASSLSGRGIRETQYF